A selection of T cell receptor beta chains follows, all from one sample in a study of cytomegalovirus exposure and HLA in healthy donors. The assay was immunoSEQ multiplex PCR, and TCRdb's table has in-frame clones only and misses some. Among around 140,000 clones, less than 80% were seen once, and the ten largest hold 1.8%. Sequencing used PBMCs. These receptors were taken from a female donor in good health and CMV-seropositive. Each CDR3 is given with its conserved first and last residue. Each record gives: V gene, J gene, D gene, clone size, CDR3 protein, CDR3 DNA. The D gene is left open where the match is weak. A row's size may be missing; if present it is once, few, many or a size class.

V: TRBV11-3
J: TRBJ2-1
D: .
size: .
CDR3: CASSLDGFASYNEQFF
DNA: TGTGCCAGCAGCTTAGATGGTTTTGCGTCCTACAATGAGCAGTTCTTC

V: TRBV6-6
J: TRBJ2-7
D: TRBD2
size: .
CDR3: CASSIAGGGEQYF
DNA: TGTGCCAGCTCTATAGCGGGAGGAGGCGAGCAGTACTTC

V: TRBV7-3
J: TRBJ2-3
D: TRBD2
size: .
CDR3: CASSLLLSGSGTDTQYF
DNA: TGTGCCAGCAGCTTACTCCTCAGCGGGAGCGGGACAGATACGCAGTATTTT

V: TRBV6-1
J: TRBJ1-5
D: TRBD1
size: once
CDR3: CASSEALRGPDQPQHF
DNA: TGTGCCAGCAGTGAAGCCCTCAGGGGGCCAGATCAGCCCCAGCATTTT

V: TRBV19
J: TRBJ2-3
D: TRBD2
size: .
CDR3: CASSTRGAVTDTQYF
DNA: TGTGCCAGTAGTACGCGGGGGGCTGTTACAGATACGCAGTATTTT

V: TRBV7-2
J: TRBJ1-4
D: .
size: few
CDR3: CASSRGGGPNEKLFF
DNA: TGTGCCAGCAGCAGGGGAGGGGGGCCTAATGAAAAACTGTTTTTT

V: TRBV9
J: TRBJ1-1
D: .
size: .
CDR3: CASSVGGPYNTEAFF
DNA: TGTGCCAGCAGCGTAGGAGGCCCCTACAACACTGAAGCTTTCTTT

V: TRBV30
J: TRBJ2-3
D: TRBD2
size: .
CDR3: CAWSDASGGRTDTQYF
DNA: TGTGCCTGGAGTGACGCTAGCGGGGGACGCACAGATACGCAGTATTTT

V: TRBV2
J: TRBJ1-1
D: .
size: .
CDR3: CASSEARPEAFF
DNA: TGTGCCAGCAGTGAAGCGCGGCCTGAAGCTTTCTTT

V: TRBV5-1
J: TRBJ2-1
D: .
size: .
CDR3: CASSLSGNEQFF
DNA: TGCGCCAGCAGCTTGAGCGGGAATGAGCAGTTCTTC

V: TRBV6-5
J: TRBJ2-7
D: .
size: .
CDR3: CASSYVGGQRYEQYF
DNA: TGTGCCAGCAGTTACGTAGGAGGACAGCGTTACGAGCAGTACTTC

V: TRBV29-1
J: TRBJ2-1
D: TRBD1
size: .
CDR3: CSADRDADEQFF
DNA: TGCAGCGCCGACAGGGATGCGGATGAGCAGTTCTTC

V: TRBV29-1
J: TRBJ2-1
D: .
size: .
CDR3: CSVSKTDYNEQFF
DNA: TGCAGCGTATCAAAGACAGATTACAATGAGCAGTTCTTC

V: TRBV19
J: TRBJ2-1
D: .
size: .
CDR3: CASRPGLKNEQFF
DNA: TGTGCCAGTAGGCCGGGGTTGAAGAATGAGCAGTTCTTC